The 20 T cell receptor beta chains given below trace back to one sample, sequenced in a study of blood T cell repertoires in COVID-19. Only in-frame clones appear in the TCRdb table, and some are missing; sequencing was by immunoSEQ multiplex PCR. The data show approximately 250,000 clones, 70% to 90% seen once. What was sequenced was peripheral blood. These receptors all come from a woman aged 55-75 years with active or convalescent COVID-19.

CDR3 residues: CSAREFLTDTQYF. The CDR3 nucleotides are TGCAGTGCTCGTGAATTCCTCACAGATACGCAGTATTTT. This rearrangement joins TRBV20-1 to TRBJ2-3; D unresolved. With 5 bases removed from V and 2 bases from J, the gap between germline ends came to 11 bases. Germline V gene sequence: CDR1 DFQATT, CDR2 SNEGSKA (reference sequence). The length of the CDR3 is 13 residues.

This CDR3 is CASSLRASGPVQYF. The CDR3 coding sequence is TGTGCCAGCAGTTTAAGGGCTAGCGGGCCCGTTCAGTACTTC. V usage is TRBV28 and J usage is TRBJ2-4, with 8 bases fitting TRBD2. Germline trimming cut 2 bases from V and 11 bases from J; bases unmatched to any gene: 8. This CDR3 is built from 14 residues. The germline V gene has CDR1 MDHEN and CDR2 SYDVKM.

J is TRBJ1-4 and V is TRBV9, with a tentative D call TRBD1 (5 bases). CDR1 SGDLS and CDR2 YYNGEE come from the germline V gene. This CDR3 has 15 amino acids. Trimming took 2 bases from V and 8 from J, leaving 16 bases between them. The CDR3 loop reads CASSVSGGGDEKLFF. CDR3 nucleotide sequence: TGTGCCAGCAGCGTCTCCGGGGGAGGGGACGAAAAACTGTTTTTT.

The chain joins TRBV5-1 to TRBJ1-1; no reliable D call. Deletions cut 5 bases from V and 2 bases from J, with 10 bases between. The CDR3 spans 13 residues. Germline V lookup: CDR1 SGHRS, CDR2 YFSETQ. CDR3 sequence reads: CASRGALNTEAFF. CDR3 nucleotides: TGCGCCAGCAGGGGAGCCCTTAACACTGAAGCTTTCTTT.

This chain uses TRBV9 with TRBJ1-3, with 8 bases lining up with TRBD1. The CDR3 spans 15 residues. The germline V gene encodes CDR1 SGDLS and CDR2 YYNGEE. The V and J ends lost 4 bases and 4 bases, in that order; junction bases with no gene match: 7. CDR3 protein: CASSTLQGGGNTIYF. The DNA for the CDR3 is TGTGCCAGCAGCACCCTACAGGGGGGAGGAAACACCATATATTTT.

The chain recombines TRBV19 with TRBJ2-7; D is perhaps TRBD1 (5 bases). CDR3 length equals 15 residues. Germline V gene data show CDR1 as LNHDA and CDR2 as SQIVND (reference sequence). The ends were cut back, 1 base at V and 0 bases at J, with 10 bases in the middle. The CDR3 DNA reads as TGTGCCAGTAGTATAGGACAGTCCTCCTCCTACGAGCAGTACTTC. Its translation is CASSIGQSSSYEQYF. Filled out from reference TRBV19 and TRBJ2-7, the complete variable domain reads DGGITQSPKYLFRKEGQNVTLSCEQNLNHDAMYWYRQDPGQGLRLIYYSQIVNDFQKGDIAEGYSVSREKKESFPLTVTSAQKNPTAFYLCASSIGQSSSYEQYFGPGTRLTVT.

The V and J genes are TRBV5-4 and TRBJ1-2; 9 bases agree with TRBD1. CDR3 length equals 15 residues. Trimming cost V 0 bases and J 7 bases; bases outside gene matches: 7. Germline V gene data show CDR1 as SGHNT and CDR2 as YYREEE (reference sequence). CDR3 bases: TGTGCCAGCAGCTTGGCCCTGGGACAGGGCTTTGGCTACACCTTC. It is translated as CASSLALGQGFGYTF.

The V gene is TRBV5-4, the J gene TRBJ2-7; D is undetermined. From germline, CDR1 is SGHNT and CDR2 YYREEE (reference sequence). This CDR3 has 16 residues. With 1 base removed from V and 4 bases from J, the gap between germline ends came to 18 bases. CDR3: CASSLQATRKRYEQYF. CDR3 bases: TGTGCCAGCAGCTTGCAGGCGACCAGAAAACGGTACGAGCAGTACTTC.

The chain couples TRBV7-2 to TRBJ2-7, with D perhaps matching TRBD2 (6 bases). CDR1 and CDR2 (germline): SGHTA, FQGNSA. This CDR3 is built from 15 residues. The germline V and J ends were trimmed by 5 bases and 0 bases, with 14 bases remaining between them. The DNA of the CDR3 is TGTGCCAGCAGCCCACTTTGGCGGGACTCCTACGAGCAGTACTTC. Translated, it gives CASSPLWRDSYEQYF.

The chain carries TRBV6-5 and TRBJ1-2; TRBD1 agrees at 7 bases. V shed 6 bases, J shed 1 base, and the junction held 5 bases outside the gene matches. Germline CDR1 MNHEY, CDR2 SVGAGI. The CDR3 totals 14 residues. CDR3 nucleotides: TGTGCCAGCAGCTTCGGGACAGATAACTATGGCTACACCTTC. It is translated as CASSFGTDNYGYTF.

V and J are TRBV6-1 and TRBJ1-6, with TRBD1 matching 12 bases. CDR1 and CDR2 (germline): MNHNS, SASEGT. This CDR3 contains 16 residues. The V gene end was trimmed by 1 base and the J gene end by 10 bases; junction bases not matched to a gene: 5. The CDR3 sequence is CASSEVGTGGGSPLHF. The CDR3 nucleotides are TGTGCCAGCAGTGAAGTCGGGACAGGGGGCGGGTCACCCCTCCACTTT.

The chain joins TRBV7-8 to TRBJ2-7; perhaps TRBD2 as D (6 bases). V was cut by 7 bases and J by 4 bases, with 20 bases left in between. Germline lookup yields CDR1 SGHVS and CDR2 FQNEAQ. CDR3 size: 15 residues. The CDR3: CASTLIGSGGYEQYF. For the CDR3, the DNA is TGTGCCAGCACCTTGATAGGTAGCGGCGGTTACGAGCAGTACTTC.

V and J are TRBV7-8 and TRBJ2-5, with 8 bases that match TRBD2. Germline V CDR1 and CDR2: SGHVS, FQNEAQ. The J segment lost 4 bases and the V segment lost 4 bases, leaving 5 bases of the junction unmatched. The CDR3 is 14 residues long. CDR3 nucleotides: TGTGCCAGCAGCTCCAGGCTAGCGGGAGAGACCCAGTACTTC. Protein product: CASSSRLAGETQYF. Drawing the rest from reference TRBV7-8 and TRBJ2-5, the complete variable domain is GAGVSQSPRYKVAKRGQDVALRCDPISGHVSLFWYQQALGQGPEFLTYFQNEAQLDKSGLPSDRFFAERPEGSVSTLKIQRTQQEDSAVYLCASSSRLAGETQYFGPGTRLLVL.

The V and J genes are TRBV29-1 and TRBJ2-3; 11 nucleotides agree with TRBD2. The CDR3 covers 14 residues. Trimming took 4 bases from V and 6 from J; bases not matched to a gene: 6. CDR1 and CDR2 (germline): SQVTM, ANQGSEA. The CDR3 sequence: CSVAASGRRDTQYF. Here the CDR3 DNA reads TGCAGCGTTGCCGCTAGCGGGAGGAGGGATACGCAGTATTTT.

V gene TRBV11-2 combines with J gene TRBJ2-5; a weak D match, TRBD2 (5 bases). V was clipped by 3 bases and J by 4 bases, with 21 bases between them. This CDR3 contains 17 residues. In germline, CDR1 is SGHAT, CDR2 FQNNGV. The CDR3: CASSFPLGVGNRETQYF. The CDR3 region has the DNA TGTGCCAGCAGCTTCCCCTTGGGAGTCGGGAATCGAGAGACCCAGTACTTC.

The V and J genes are TRBV19 and TRBJ1-1, with 7 bases lining up with TRBD1. Germline V gives CDR1 LNHDA, CDR2 SQIVND (reference sequence). Losses at the gene ends were 2 bases for V and 1 base for J; bases not matched to a gene: 4. The CDR3 runs to 15 residues. CDR3 coding DNA: TGTGCCAGTAGTATAAGAAGACAGGGGAACACTGAAGCTTTCTTT. Translated, it gives CASSIRRQGNTEAFF.

The chain combines TRBV27 with TRBJ2-3, with 9 nucleotides matching TRBD1. The CDR3 length is 16 residues. In germline, CDR1 is MNHEY, CDR2 SMNVEV (reference sequence). V lost 2 bases and J lost 2; bases outside the gene matches: 5. The chain's CDR3 is CASSLRTGAPTDTQYF. The CDR3 region has the DNA TGTGCCAGCAGTTTAAGGACAGGGGCTCCCACAGATACGCAGTATTTT.

CDR3 nucleotides: TGCAGCGTTGAGACCAGGCACAATGAGCAGTTCTTC. It encodes CSVETRHNEQFF. The chain is built from TRBV29-1 and TRBJ2-1, with D uncertain. The length of the CDR3 is 12 residues. Per the germline V gene, CDR1 is SQVTM and CDR2 is ANQGSEA. Trimming removed 3 bases from V and 5 bases from J, with 8 bases in between.

The CDR3 DNA reads TGCGCCAGCAGCTTGGAGGCAGGGGAGGCTTTCTTT. It yields the protein CASSLEAGEAFF. The chain carries TRBV5-1 and TRBJ1-1; D is perhaps TRBD1 (6 bases). V was pared by 0 bases and J by 11 bases, with 11 bases between. The CDR3 contains 12 residues. Looked up from germline, CDR1 is SGHRS and CDR2 is YFSETQ.

The table lists this clone with a few counts. V is TRBV13 and J is TRBJ1-1, with a tentative D call TRBD1 (5 bases). CDR1 PRHDT and CDR2 FYEKMQ come from the germline V gene (reference sequence). V shed 6 bases and J shed 6 bases, with 14 bases lying between them. The CDR3 is 13 residues long. Written as DNA, the CDR3 is TGTGCCAGCAGACTTGGGTGGGGGGCTGAAGCTTTCTTT. Protein product: CASRLGWGAEAFF.